This T cell receptor beta chain derives from a study of blood T cell repertoires in COVID-19. Study background: Italy, Spain and the United States were the sources of the convalescent and acute COVID-19 samples. T cells, B-cell-depleted T cells, or PBMCs provided the cDNA or gDNA that served as material.

Germline V gives CDR1 MDHEN, CDR2 SYDVKM. The V end lost 6 bases, the J end lost 10 bases, and 19 bases lay between the germline ends. The CDR3 covers 15 residues. During active infection, Seattle patients enrolled and were then monitored through disease. In the source study's methods: Amplifying reference gene primers gave estimates of nucleated cell counts. Only in-frame clones appear in the TCRdb table, and some are missing; sequencing was by immunoSEQ multiplex PCR. V and J calls and clone size are copied from that table; D and trimming were computed from the DNA. Of approximately 150,000 clones in the sample, about 87% were seen once.

This chain links TRBV28 with TRBJ1-6, with D unclear. Source material: peripheral blood. This receptor was taken from a human donor with COVID-19, enrolled during active disease. The donor label of this sample is uncertain. Here the CDR3 DNA reads TGTGCCAGCAGCCCCGGAGGGCCGTTGGTATCACCCCTCCACTTT. Its protein product is CASSPGGPLVSPLHF.